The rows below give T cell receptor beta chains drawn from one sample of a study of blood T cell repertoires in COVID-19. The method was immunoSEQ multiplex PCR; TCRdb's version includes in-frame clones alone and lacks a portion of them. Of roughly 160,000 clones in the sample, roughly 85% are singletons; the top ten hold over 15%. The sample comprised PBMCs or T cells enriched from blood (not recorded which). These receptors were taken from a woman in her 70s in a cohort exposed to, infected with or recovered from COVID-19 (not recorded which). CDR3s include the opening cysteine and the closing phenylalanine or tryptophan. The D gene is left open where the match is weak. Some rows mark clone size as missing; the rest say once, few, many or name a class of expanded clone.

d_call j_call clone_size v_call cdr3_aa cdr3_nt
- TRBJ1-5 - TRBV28 CASSRPNRGNQPQHF TGTGCCAGCAGTCGTCCGAATCGAGGGAATCAGCCCCAGCATTTT
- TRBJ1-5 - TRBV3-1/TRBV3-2 CASSQDWGGQPQHF TGTGCCAGCAGCCAAGATTGGGGGGGCCAGCCCCAGCATTTT
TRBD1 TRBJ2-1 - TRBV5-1 CASSLGTGGNEQFF TGCGCCAGCAGCTTAGGGACAGGGGGAAATGAGCAGTTCTTC
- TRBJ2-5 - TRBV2 CASTPGMEETQYF TGTGCCAGCACCCCGGGAATGGAAGAGACCCAGTACTTC
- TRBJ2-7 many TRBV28 CASSLGSSYEQYF TGTGCCAGCAGTTTGGGGAGCTCCTACGAGCAGTACTTC
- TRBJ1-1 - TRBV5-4 CASSLDPNTEAFF TGTGCCAGCAGCCTAGACCCGAACACTGAAGCTTTCTTT
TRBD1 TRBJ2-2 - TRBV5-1 CASSPRAGGFGELFF TGCGCCAGCAGTCCTCGGGCAGGGGGCTTCGGGGAGCTGTTTTTT
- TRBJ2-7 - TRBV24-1 CATSEPRDGGYEQYF TGTGCCACCAGTGAACCCCGGGACGGGGGCTACGAGCAGTACTTC
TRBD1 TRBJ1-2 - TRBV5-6 CASSLDTGDLLRGYTF TGTGCCAGCAGCTTGGATACAGGGGACCTACTGAGAGGCTACACCTTC
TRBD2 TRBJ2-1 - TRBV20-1 CSGGRADEQFF TGCAGTGGTGGGAGGGCCGATGAGCAGTTCTTC
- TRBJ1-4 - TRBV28 CASSLKGTANEKLFF TGTGCCAGCAGTTTAAAAGGCACAGCTAATGAAAAACTGTTTTTT
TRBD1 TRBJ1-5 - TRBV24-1 CATGGQGAFQPQHF TGTGCCACCGGGGGACAGGGGGCATTTCAGCCCCAGCATTTT
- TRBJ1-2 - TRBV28 CASSPQGYGYTF TGTGCCAGCAGTCCCCAGGGTTATGGCTACACCTTC
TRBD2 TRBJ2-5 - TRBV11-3 CASSFGIKREYIETQYF TGTGCCAGCAGCTTTGGGATAAAGCGGGAGTACATCGAGACCCAGTACTTC
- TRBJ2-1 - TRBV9 CASSQTSGGNEQFF TGTGCCAGCAGCCAGACTAGTGGGGGGAATGAGCAGTTCTTC
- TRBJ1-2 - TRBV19 CASSIRQDKSPYYGYTF TGTGCCAGTAGTATTCGACAGGACAAGTCCCCGTACTATGGCTACACCTTC
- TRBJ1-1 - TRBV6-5 CASSQSGGERAFF TGTGCCAGCAGTCAAAGCGGGGGGGAAAGGGCTTTCTTT
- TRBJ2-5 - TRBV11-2 CASSPRTGQETQYF TGTGCCAGCAGCCCCCGGACGGGACAAGAGACCCAGTACTTC
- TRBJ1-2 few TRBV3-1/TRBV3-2 CASSQRALQDYGYTF TGTGCCAGCAGCCAACGCGCCCTGCAGGACTATGGCTACACCTTC
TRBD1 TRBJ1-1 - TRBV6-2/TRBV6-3 CASSQQGAGTEAFF TGTGCCAGCAGTCAACAGGGGGCCGGCACTGAAGCTTTCTTT
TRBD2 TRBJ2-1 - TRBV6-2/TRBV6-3 CASSYPGTSGSLQWFF TGTGCCAGCAGTTACCCCGGGACTAGCGGGTCTCTTCAGTGGTTCTTC
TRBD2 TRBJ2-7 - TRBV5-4 CASSLGTTREQYF TGTGCCAGCAGCCTAGGGACTACCCGAGAGCAGTACTTC
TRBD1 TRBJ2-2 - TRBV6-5 CASSQQGETGELFF TGTGCCAGCAGTCAACAGGGGGAAACTGGGGAGCTGTTTTTT
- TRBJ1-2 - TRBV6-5 CASERGDNYGYTF TGTGCCAGCGAGCGGGGGGATAACTATGGCTACACCTTC
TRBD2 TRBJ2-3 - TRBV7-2 CASSPTGGADTQYF TGTGCCAGCAGCCCGACGGGGGGGGCAGATACGCAGTATTTT
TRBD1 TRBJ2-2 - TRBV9 CASSFSWDRVTGELFF TGTGCCAGCAGCTTCAGCTGGGACAGAGTAACCGGGGAGCTGTTTTTT
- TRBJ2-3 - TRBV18 CASSPPGDSDTQYF TGTGCCAGCTCACCACCGGGGGACTCCGATACGCAGTATTTT
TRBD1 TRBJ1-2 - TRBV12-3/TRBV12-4 CASSSGQAEGYTF TGTGCCAGCAGTTCTGGACAGGCGGAGGGCTACACCTTC
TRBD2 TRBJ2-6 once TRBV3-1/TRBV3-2 CASSQDGASGMAGANVLTF TGTGCCAGCAGCCAAGATGGGGCTAGCGGGATGGCTGGGGCCAACGTCCTGACTTTC
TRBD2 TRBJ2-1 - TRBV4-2 CASSQGAGVFYNEQFF TGTGCCAGCAGCCAAGGAGCGGGGGTGTTCTACAATGAGCAGTTCTTC
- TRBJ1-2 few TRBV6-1 CASSEALLDGYTF TGTGCCAGCAGTGAAGCGCTTTTAGATGGCTACACCTTC
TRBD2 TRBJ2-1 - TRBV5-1 CASSRRLADNEQFF TGCGCCAGCAGTCGGAGACTAGCGGACAATGAGCAGTTCTTC
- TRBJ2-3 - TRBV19 CASRPTGSAQDTQYF TGTGCCAGTAGACCTACTGGGAGCGCTCAAGATACGCAGTATTTT
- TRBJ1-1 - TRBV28 CASSSPGVMNTEAFF TGTGCCAGCAGTTCCCCGGGAGTTATGAACACTGAAGCTTTCTTT
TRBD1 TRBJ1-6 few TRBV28 CASSQQGASSPLHF TGTGCCAGCAGTCAACAGGGGGCAAGTTCACCCCTCCACTTT
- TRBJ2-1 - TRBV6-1 CASSEVLVGGTNSDEQFF TGTGCCAGCAGTGAAGTGCTGGTGGGAGGTACAAATTCGGATGAGCAGTTCTTC
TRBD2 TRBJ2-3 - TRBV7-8 CASSGRLAGNTDTQYF TGTGCCAGCAGCGGCAGACTAGCGGGAAACACAGATACGCAGTATTTT
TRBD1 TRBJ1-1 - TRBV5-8 CASSLGQGHTEAFF TGTGCCAGCAGCCTTGGACAGGGTCACACTGAAGCTTTCTTT
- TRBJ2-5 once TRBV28 CASSYGAQETQYF TGTGCCAGCAGTTACGGAGCGCAAGAGACCCAGTACTTC
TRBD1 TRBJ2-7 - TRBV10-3 CAISEGTGGGEQYF TGTGCCATCAGTGAGGGGACAGGGGGCGGCGAGCAGTACTTC
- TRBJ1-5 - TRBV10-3 CAISEGLQGWAQHF TGTGCCATCAGTGAGGGCCTACAGGGCTGGGCCCAGCATTTT
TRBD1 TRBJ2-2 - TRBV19 CASSITAGGYGGELFF TGTGCCAGTAGTATCACGGCAGGGGGCTATGGCGGGGAGCTGTTTTTT